What follows are 31 T cell receptor beta chains derived from one specimen sequenced in a study of radiotherapy plus CTLA-4 blockade in lung cancer. Only in-frame clones appear in the TCRdb table, and some are missing; sequencing was by immunoSEQ multiplex PCR. Altogether over 100,000 clones are present, around 84% being singletons, with the ten largest covering 3.3%. Sequencing used peripheral blood, obtained from a patient treated with radiotherapy plus ipilimumab. The receptors come from a human donor with non-small cell lung cancer that progressed on radiotherapy plus ipilimumab. Some clones in this sample may be carry-over from other donors' samples.

The V gene is TRBV9, the J gene TRBJ2-3; TRBD1 matches 8 bases. Germline V gene lookup returns CDR1 SGDLS and CDR2 YYNGEE. V lost 0 bases, J lost 6 bases, and 0 bases stayed unmatched. The CDR3 is made up of 13 amino acids. CDR3 residues: CASSVGQGDTQYF. CDR3 coding DNA: TGTGCCAGCAGCGTAGGACAGGGGGATACGCAGTATTTT. Together with reference TRBV9 and TRBJ2-3, the CDR3 gives the full variable domain: DSGVTQTPKHLITATGQRVTLRCSPRSGDLSVYWYQQSLDQGLQFLIQYYNGEERAKGNILERFSAQQFPDLHSELNLSSLELGDSALYFCASSVGQGDTQYFGPGTRLTVL.

V usage is TRBV5-6 and J usage is TRBJ2-3, with D tentatively TRBD1 or TRBD2 (5 bases each). V lost 5 bases and J lost 3, with 22 bases in between. CDR3 length: 17 amino acids. Germline V gene lookup returns CDR1 SGHDT and CDR2 YYEEEE. The CDR3 DNA is TGTGCCAGCAGTTACATCGGGACGCCCGACGGTACAGATACGCAGTATTTT. It encodes CASSYIGTPDGTDTQYF.

The chain is built from TRBV6-4 and TRBJ2-3, with a possible D match to TRBD1 (6 bases). Germline V lookup: CDR1 MRHNA, CDR2 SNTAGT. The CDR3 length is 14 residues. V dropped 3 bases and J dropped 2 bases, with 9 bases sitting between them. CDR3 nucleotide sequence: TGTGCCAGCAGTGATGGGACAACCACAGATACGCAGTATTTT. Protein product: CASSDGTTTDTQYF.

This clone appeared a single time. The chain recombines TRBV7-2 with TRBJ2-7; the D gene is possibly TRBD1 (6 bases). From germline, CDR1 is SGHTA and CDR2 FQGNSA. This CDR3 is built from 12 residues. Trimming stripped 5 bases from V and 4 bases from J, with 9 bases between. CDR3 sequence reads: CASSIQGYEQYF. The CDR3 nucleotides read TGTGCCAGCAGCATTCAGGGGTACGAGCAGTACTTC.

V is TRBV5-4 and J is TRBJ1-2, with D possibly matching TRBD1 (5 bases). With 4 bases removed from V and 0 bases from J, the gap between germline ends came to 10 bases. From germline, CDR1 is SGHNT and CDR2 YYREEE (reference sequence). CDR3 length: 14 amino acids. The CDR3 loop reads CASSQGRTNYGYTF. CDR3 nucleotides: TGTGCCAGCAGCCAGGGAAGGACTAACTATGGCTACACCTTC. Using reference TRBV5-4 and TRBJ1-2 for the parts outside the CDR3, the full variable domain is ETGVTQSPTHLIKTRGQQVTLRCSSQSGHNTVSWYQQALGQGPQFIFQYYREEENGRGNFPPRFSGLQFPNYSSELNVNALELDDSALYLCASSQGRTNYGYTFGSGTRLTVV.

This chain links TRBV7-9 with TRBJ1-1; D gene unclear. Trimming left V 1 base short and J 1 base short, with 7 bases between. The CDR3 has 14 amino acids. CDR1 SEHNR and CDR2 FQNEAQ come from the germline V gene (reference sequence). The CDR3 reads CASSLVRGNTEAFF. The CDR3 nucleotides are TGTGCCAGCAGCTTAGTTCGGGGGAACACTGAAGCTTTCTTT. Supplemented by reference TRBV7-9 and TRBJ1-1, the full variable domain reads DTGVSQNPRHKITKRGQNVTFRCDPISEHNRLYWYRQTLGQGPEFLTYFQNEAQLEKSRLLSDRFSAERPKGSFSTLEIQRTEQGDSAMYLCASSLVRGNTEAFFGQGTRLTVV.

This clone has a handful of counts. The rearrangement links TRBV19 to TRBJ2-2; D possibly matches TRBD1 or TRBD2 (5 bases each). The ends were cut back, 6 bases at V and 1 base at J, with 12 bases in the middle. Germline assignment: CDR1 LNHDA and CDR2 SQIVND (reference sequence). CDR3 size: 15 residues. In DNA, the CDR3 is TGTGCCAGTAGAAGGGGACGGCAGAACACCGGGGAGCTGTTTTTT. It yields the protein CASRRGRQNTGELFF.

The J gene is TRBJ2-3, the V gene TRBV4-1, with 10 bases matching TRBD2. V dropped 5 bases and J dropped 5; count of bases not matched to a gene: 10. CDR1 is MGHRA and CDR2 is YSYEKL in the germline V gene. CDR3 size: 16 residues. CDR3 residues: CASSSRAGGVGDTQYF. The CDR3 DNA follows: TGCGCCAGCAGCTCCCGAGCGGGGGGGGTTGGAGATACGCAGTATTTT.

The V call is TRBV19, the J call TRBJ2-1; D is undetermined. The CDR3 extends over 13 amino acids. V lost 8 bases and J lost 0, with 8 bases in between. In germline, CDR1 is LNHDA, CDR2 SQIVND (reference sequence). The DNA of the CDR3 is TGTGCCAGTGCGGCCGTCTCCTACAATGAGCAGTTCTTC. Its protein is CASAAVSYNEQFF. The full variable domain, in which reference TRBV19 and TRBJ2-1 provide the parts outside the CDR3, is DGGITQSPKYLFRKEGQNVTLSCEQNLNHDAMYWYRQDPGQGLRLIYYSQIVNDFQKGDIAEGYSVSREKKESFPLTVTSAQKNPTAFYLCASAAVSYNEQFFGPGTRLTVL.

The J gene is TRBJ2-5, the V gene TRBV5-4; no definite D call. Trimming removed 0 bases at V and 5 bases at J, with 17 bases between. The CDR3 contains 16 residues. Germline V CDR1 and CDR2: SGHNT, YYREEE (reference sequence). CDR3 bases: TGTGCCAGCAGCTTGGGAGGAGCCAAATGGTGGGAGACCCAGTACTTC. The encoded protein is CASSLGGAKWWETQYF. Full variable domain (remainder filled in from reference TRBV5-4 and TRBJ2-5): ETGVTQSPTHLIKTRGQQVTLRCSSQSGHNTVSWYQQALGQGPQFIFQYYREEENGRGNFPPRFSGLQFPNYSSELNVNALELDDSALYLCASSLGGAKWWETQYFGPGTRLLVL.

The chain recombines TRBV15 with TRBJ2-1; 7 bases line up with TRBD2. Per germline, CDR1 LNHNV and CDR2 YYDKDF (reference sequence). The CDR3 spans 14 residues. Trimming took 7 bases from V and 9 from J; bases not matched to a gene: 12. Here the CDR3 DNA reads TGTGCCACCAAAACTAGCGCCGGTTCGGTTGAGCAGTTCTTC. This gives the protein CATKTSAGSVEQFF. Full variable domain (rest looked up from reference TRBV15 and TRBJ2-1): DAMVIQNPRYQVTQFGKPVTLSCSQTLNHNVMYWYQQKSSQAPKLLFHYYDKDFNNEADTPDNFQSRRPNTSFCFLDIRSPGLGDTAMYLCATKTSAGSVEQFFGPGTRLTVL.

This clone has more than one count but fewer than ten. The CDR3 nucleotides are TGTGCCAGCAGCGAACGGGACAGGGGTGGCTACACCTTC. Its protein product is CASSERDRGGYTF. This chain links TRBV9 with TRBJ1-2; TRBD1 matches at 10 bases. Trimming removed 3 bases from V and 7 bases from J; junction bases left unmatched: 3. The germline gives CDR1 SGDLS, CDR2 YYNGEE. The CDR3 sequence is 13 residues long.

The V call is TRBV6-1, the J call TRBJ2-7; 8 bases line up with TRBD1. CDR3 length equals 13 residues. V was clipped by 6 bases and J by 3 bases; unmatched bases: 4. Germline V gene lookup returns CDR1 MNHNS and CDR2 SASEGT. The CDR3 region has the DNA TGTGCCAGCAGAACCACAGGGGGCTACGAGCAGTACTTC. Translating it yields CASRTTGGYEQYF.

Written as DNA, the CDR3 is TGTGCCAGTAGTATGGTCACCCTTCCCTACGAGCAGTACTTC. Translated: CASSMVTLPYEQYF. This chain uses TRBV19 with TRBJ2-7; D not resolved. V lost 3 bases, J lost 2 bases, and 11 bases lay in between. The germline gives CDR1 LNHDA, CDR2 SQIVND (reference sequence). The CDR3 contains 14 residues. The variable domain in full, with the rest retrieved from reference TRBV19 and TRBJ2-7, is DGGITQSPKYLFRKEGQNVTLSCEQNLNHDAMYWYRQDPGQGLRLIYYSQIVNDFQKGDIAEGYSVSREKKESFPLTVTSAQKNPTAFYLCASSMVTLPYEQYFGPGTRLTVT.

The chain carries TRBV5-5 and TRBJ1-2, with D tentatively TRBD1 (6 bases). Germline loops: CDR1 SGHKS, CDR2 YYEKEE (reference sequence). Trimming stripped 1 base from V and 6 bases from J, with 13 bases between. The CDR3 covers 14 residues. This CDR3 reads CASSLWQGINGYTF. The CDR3 coding sequence is TGTGCCAGCAGCTTGTGGCAGGGGATTAATGGCTACACCTTC.

This clone was detected only once. This rearrangement joins TRBV5-6 to TRBJ2-5; 8 bases are shared with TRBD2. Germline assignment: CDR1 SGHDT and CDR2 YYEEEE. V gave up 6 bases and J gave up 5 bases; unmatched junction bases: 18. This CDR3 contains 17 residues. The CDR3 DNA sequence: TGTGCCAGCACCCAAGGGGGGACGGGGGGGCCGTGGGAGACCCAGTACTTC. Its translation is CASTQGGTGGPWETQYF. Full variable domain (outside the CDR3, taken from reference TRBV5-6 and TRBJ2-5): DAGVTQSPTHLIKTRGQQVTLRCSPKSGHDTVSWYQQALGQGPQFIFQYYEEEERQRGNFPDRFSGHQFPNYSSELNVNALLLGDSALYLCASTQGGTGGPWETQYFGPGTRLLVL.

This clone has a single count. This chain links TRBV7-2 with TRBJ2-3; D is possibly TRBD1 (5 bases). The CDR3 runs to 14 residues. From germline, CDR1 is SGHTA and CDR2 FQGNSA. With 5 bases removed from V and 1 base from J, the gap between germline ends came to 10 bases. CDR3 amino acids: CASSAQGGTDTQYF. Here the CDR3 DNA reads TGTGCCAGCAGCGCCCAGGGTGGCACAGATACGCAGTATTTT.

This clone was counted a single time. V and J are TRBV29-1 and TRBJ2-2; D perhaps matches TRBD2 (7 bases). The germline V gene has CDR1 SQVTM and CDR2 ANQGSEA. This CDR3 has 14 residues. V was shortened by 5 bases and J by 4 bases, with 14 bases between the two germline ends. CDR3 residues: CSVSGGAGTGELFF. CDR3 DNA sequence: TGCAGCGTTTCGGGGGGCGCGGGCACCGGGGAGCTGTTTTTT.

The CDR3 loop reads CASRIRGSQETQYF. The CDR3 region has the DNA TGTGCCAGCAGAATCAGGGGATCCCAAGAGACCCAGTACTTC. The chain uses TRBV6-1 and TRBJ2-5; a possible D gene is TRBD1 (6 bases). This CDR3 has 14 residues. V shed 6 bases and J shed 1 base, with 12 bases lying between them. Germline-derived CDR1 and CDR2 are MNHNS and SASEGT.

This clone was found a few times. The genes are TRBV5-1 and TRBJ1-5, with unresolved D. CDR3 length: 12 amino acids. The germline V gene encodes CDR1 SGHRS and CDR2 YFSETQ. Trimming pared 3 bases from V and 6 bases from J, leaving 7 bases between. CDR3 DNA sequence: TGCGCCAGCAGCTCGACGTCTCAGCCCCAGCATTTT. It encodes CASSSTSQPQHF.

The V and J genes are TRBV14 and TRBJ1-1; D gene ambiguous. Trimming pared 2 bases from V and 6 bases from J, leaving 13 bases between. Germline CDR1 reads SGHDN; CDR2 reads FVKESK. The length of the CDR3 is 14 residues. CDR3 in amino acids: CASSQLRGSAEAFF. DNA for the CDR3: TGTGCCAGCAGCCAACTCAGAGGGAGCGCTGAAGCTTTCTTT.

This chain links TRBV6-5 with TRBJ1-2; perhaps TRBD1 as D (6 bases). This CDR3 is built from 15 residues. Germline V gene data show CDR1 as MNHEY and CDR2 as SVGAGI. Trimming cost V 0 bases and J 7 bases, with 15 bases left between them. CDR3 bases: TGTGCCAGCAGTTACTCCGTCGGGACATCCGTTGGCTACACCTTC. Translated: CASSYSVGTSVGYTF.

The genes are TRBV6-5 and TRBJ2-5; D ambiguous. With 4 bases removed from V and 4 bases from J, the gap between germline ends came to 10 bases. The CDR3 spans 13 residues. Germline values: CDR1 MNHEY, CDR2 SVGAGI. The CDR3 DNA is TGTGCCAGCAGTTCCCGGGCCCCAGAGACCCAGTACTTC. It codes for CASSSRAPETQYF.

The rearrangement links TRBV4-3 to TRBJ2-3, with D possibly TRBD2 on 5 matching bases. Germline values: CDR1 LGHNA, CDR2 YSLEER. This CDR3 contains 14 residues. V was trimmed by 2 bases and J by 3 bases, leaving 9 bases between them. This CDR3 reads CASSQLSGTDTQYF. The CDR3 region has the DNA TGCGCCAGCAGCCAACTAAGCGGAACAGATACGCAGTATTTT.

The CDR3 DNA is TGTGCCAGCACCTTGGGGGGTAAGGCAGATACGCAGTATTTT. Translation gives CASTLGGKADTQYF. This sequence joins TRBV7-2 and TRBJ2-3; tentatively, D is TRBD2 (6 bases). The CDR3 runs 14 residues. Trimming removed 7 bases at V and 4 bases at J, with 15 bases between. The germline V gene encodes CDR1 SGHTA and CDR2 FQGNSA.

The table lists this clone with a few counts. V usage is TRBV6-6 and J usage is TRBJ1-6; the D gene is possibly TRBD1 (5 bases). Germline V gives CDR1 MNHNY, CDR2 SVGAGI (reference sequence). The V and J ends lost 6 bases and 8 bases respectively, with 11 bases between them. The CDR3 contains 13 residues. CDR3 residues: CASRGREDSPLHF. The CDR3 nucleotides read TGTGCCAGCAGAGGCAGGGAGGATTCACCCCTCCACTTT.

This clone was recorded a few times. The chain uses TRBV15 and TRBJ2-7; D is perhaps TRBD1 (5 bases). With 1 base removed from V and 4 bases from J, the gap between germline ends came to 11 bases. The CDR3 runs 14 residues. CDR1 and CDR2 (germline): LNHNV, YYDKDF (reference sequence). This CDR3 reads CATSRAPDSYEQYF. DNA of the CDR3: TGTGCCACCAGCAGAGCACCTGACAGTTACGAGCAGTACTTC.

The chain is built from TRBV5-1 and TRBJ1-2; D remains unclear. CDR1 is SGHRS, CDR2 YFSETQ, per germline. The CDR3 is 12 amino acids. The ends were cut back, 0 bases at V and 6 bases at J, with 6 bases in the middle. The CDR3 reads CASSLVGDGYTF. The CDR3 coding sequence is TGCGCCAGCAGCTTGGTCGGAGATGGCTACACCTTC.

The gene calls are TRBV18 and TRBJ1-3; D is undetermined. V shed 3 bases and J shed 0 bases, with 15 bases lying between them. This CDR3 is built from 17 residues. CDR1 is KGHSH and CDR2 is LQKENI in the germline V gene. The DNA of the CDR3 is TGTGCCAGCTCACCCTTAACGACGGCTTACTCTGGAAACACCATATATTTT. Translating gives CASSPLTTAYSGNTIYF.

The sample holds one count of this clone. The chain is built from TRBV15 and TRBJ2-2; 7 positions agree with TRBD2. Germline V CDR1 and CDR2: LNHNV, YYDKDF (reference sequence). This CDR3 comprises 17 residues. V lost 7 bases to trimming and J lost 0 bases; unmatched junction nucleotides: 11. The CDR3 nucleotides are TGTGCCACCATGCCCGCCCCTAGCGGAACGAACACCGGGGAGCTGTTTTTT. It translates to CATMPAPSGTNTGELFF.

The V call is TRBV7-6, the J call TRBJ2-1, with D uncertain. The germline V gene has CDR1 SGHVS and CDR2 FNYEAQ. V gave up 5 bases and J gave up 7 bases, with 9 bases separating them. CDR3 length: 12 amino acids. The DNA of the CDR3 is TGTGCCAGCAGCGGCGTGGGGAATGAGCAGTTCTTC. Protein sequence: CASSGVGNEQFF.